The 7 T cell receptor beta chains listed next were all sequenced from one sample in a study of blood T cells in healthy people across ages. Through a sample-barcoded 5' primer and a J-beta primer mix, a second PCR was run for 7 to 11 cycles. Via MiXCR, TCRdb re-called the 5' RACE reads, giving one row per CDR3 protein. The table lists 750,000 to 850,000 distinct CDR3 sequences, just under 25% of them singletons. Another study also made use of these data, one on T cells of mothers and their children.

Material for sequencing was blood. Receptors were obtained from a boy aged 5 to 17 in good health.

This clonotype came up a few times. The rearrangement joins TRBV4-2 to TRBJ2-7; TRBD2 might be the D (6 bases). The length of the CDR3 is 16 residues. From germline, CDR1 is LGHNA and CDR2 YNFKEQ. Trimming removed 6 bases from V and 6 bases from J, with 24 bases in between. CDR3 residues: CASSQTGTLTTGEQYF. CDR3 sequence (DNA): TGTGCCAGCAGTCAAACCGGGACTCTGACGACGGGCGAGCAGTACTTC.

This sequence joins TRBV6-6 and TRBJ2-7; TRBD1 agrees at 7 bases. V shed 5 bases and J 0 bases; nucleotides not matched to a gene: 4. The CDR3 consists of 14 residues. Germline loops: CDR1 MNHNY, CDR2 SVGAGI (reference sequence). The CDR3 nucleotides read TGTGCCAGCAGTGGTAGGGACAGCTCCTACGAGCAGTACTTC. It yields the protein CASSGRDSSYEQYF.

The sample holds a few counts of this clonotype. One junction end disagrees with the germline gene, perhaps due to a read error. This chain joins TRBV20-1 and TRBJ2-5; no clear D. This CDR3 contains 11 residues. Germline CDR1 reads DFQATT; CDR2 reads SNEGSKA (reference sequence). CDR3 in amino acids: CSASPQGTQYF. CDR3 nucleotides: TGCAGTGCTTCCCCACAAGGGACCCAGTACTTC.

This clonotype has more than one count but fewer than ten. This rearrangement joins TRBV6-5 to TRBJ1-2; D possibly corresponds to TRBD1 (6 bases). The germline V and J ends were trimmed by 6 bases and 8 bases, with 13 bases remaining between them. This CDR3 has 12 amino acids. Germline CDR1 and CDR2: MNHEY and SVGAGI. The CDR3 DNA sequence: TGTGCCAGCAGCCAGGACAGAAAAGGCTACACCTTC. Its protein product is CASSQDRKGYTF.

This clonotype was observed a few times. The chain carries TRBV11-2 and TRBJ2-1, with 7 bases identical to TRBD2. CDR1 is SGHAT and CDR2 is FQNNGV in the germline V gene. The CDR3 is 16 amino acids. Losses at the gene ends were 5 bases for V and 0 bases for J; bases not matched to a gene: 7. The CDR3 DNA follows: TGTGCCAGCAGCGGAAGAGCGGGGTACTCCTACAATGAGCAGTTCTTC. Translated: CASSGRAGYSYNEQFF.

J is TRBJ2-1 and V is TRBV5-1; TRBD1 matches at 9 bases. CDR3 size: 16 residues. In germline, CDR1 is SGHRS, CDR2 YFSETQ. With 4 bases clipped from V and 6 bases from J, the junction kept 11 bases outside the gene matches. This chain's CDR3 is CASSLQPGQGSNEQFF. The DNA of the CDR3 is TGCGCCAGCAGCCTTCAACCGGGACAGGGTTCCAATGAGCAGTTCTTC.

CDR3 nucleotides: TGCGCCAGCAGCCCAGGGGACAGGAGGGACTATGGCTACACCTTC. Its translation: CASSPGDRRDYGYTF. The V and J genes are TRBV5-1 and TRBJ1-2, with 8 positions matching TRBD1. The germline gives CDR1 SGHRS, CDR2 YFSETQ. The CDR3 extends over 15 amino acids. V dropped 4 bases and J dropped 3; count of bases not matched to a gene: 8. Based on the CDR3 plus reference TRBV5-1 and TRBJ1-2, the full variable domain is KAGVTQTPRYLIKTRGQQVTLSCSPISGHRSVSWYQQTPGQGLQFLFEYFSETQRNKGNFPGRFSGRQFSNSRSEMNVSTLELGDSALYLCASSPGDRRDYGYTFGSGTRLTVV.